The 9 T cell receptor beta chains reported below all come from one sample, sequenced in a study of chemoradiotherapy in HPV16-positive cancers. Sequencing used immunoSEQ multiplex PCR; TCRdb keeps in-frame clones, though not all of them. This table holds about 22,000 clones, roughly 92% found once. Material: blood, obtained from a patient who underwent chemoradiotherapy. The receptors stem from a human donor with HPV-associated anogenital cancer.

This chain uses TRBV18 with TRBJ2-7; a weak D match, TRBD2 (6 bases). Germline lookup yields CDR1 KGHSH and CDR2 LQKENI. The length of the CDR3 is 15 residues. The V end lost 3 bases, the J end lost 2 bases, and 14 bases lay between the germline ends. CDR3 sequence reads: CASSPVGLQTYEQYF. In nucleotides, the CDR3 is TGTGCCAGCTCACCGGTGGGACTGCAGACCTACGAGCAGTACTTC.

The V call is TRBV4-2, the J call TRBJ2-2; no clear D. CDR3 length equals 12 residues. The germline CDR1 and CDR2 sequences are LGHNA and YNFKEQ. Trimming cost V 2 bases and J 2 bases, with 0 bases left between them. The CDR3 sequence: CASSQNTGELFF. CDR3 DNA sequence: TGTGCCAGCAGCCAAAACACCGGGGAGCTGTTTTTT.

CDR3 DNA: TGTGCCAGCAAAACTAGCACAGATACGCAGTATTTT. It yields the protein CASKTSTDTQYF. The chain combines TRBV7-2 with TRBJ2-3; unclear D gene. From germline, CDR1 is SGHTA and CDR2 FQGNSA. V was pared by 7 bases and J by 0 bases, with 5 bases between. The CDR3 contains 12 residues.

This chain links TRBV18 with TRBJ1-3; a possible D gene is TRBD1 (5 bases). The germline CDR1 and CDR2 sequences are KGHSH and LQKENI. V lost 5 bases and J 4 bases, leaving 12 bases between the germline ends. This CDR3 is 14 amino acids long. CDR3 in amino acids: CASSTQGSGNTIYF. In DNA form, the CDR3 reads TGTGCCAGCTCAACTCAGGGATCGGGAAACACCATATATTTT.

The V and J genes are TRBV2 and TRBJ2-7; TRBD1 aligns across 10 bases. Per germline, CDR1 SNHLY and CDR2 FYNNEI. CDR3 size: 14 residues. With 6 bases clipped from V and 5 bases from J, the junction kept 7 bases outside the gene matches. The CDR3 loop reads CASSLGQGHHEQYF. As DNA, the CDR3 is TGTGCCAGCAGCCTGGGACAGGGGCACCACGAGCAGTACTTC.

This rearrangement joins TRBV7-2 to TRBJ2-3; 7 nucleotides match TRBD1. The germline CDR1 and CDR2 sequences are SGHTA and FQGNSA. The length of the CDR3 is 13 residues. V lost 4 bases, J lost 7 bases, and 5 bases stayed unmatched. The CDR3 region has the DNA TGTGCCAGCAGCTCCGACAGGGTAAATACGCAGTATTTT. This encodes CASSSDRVNTQYF.

This clone occurred once. CDR3 sequence (DNA): TGTGCCAGCATTTCTACGGGACTAGCGGACAATGAGCAGTTCTTC. It yields the protein CASISTGLADNEQFF. The chain carries TRBV6-1 and TRBJ2-1; 11 bases are a match to TRBD2. J gave up 5 bases and V 7 bases, and 7 bases lay outside the gene matches. This CDR3 comprises 15 residues. CDR1 is MNHNS and CDR2 is SASEGT in the germline V gene.

The chain uses TRBV1 and TRBJ1-4. TRBV1 is noted as a pseudogene. The CDR3 runs to 14 residues. The CDR3 DNA is TGCACCAGCCGCCTCGGGAGGGGTAATGAAAAACTGTTTTTT. It encodes CTSRLGRGNEKLFF.

V is TRBV9 and J is TRBJ2-1; 7 bases are shared with TRBD1. Germline loops: CDR1 SGDLS, CDR2 YYNGEE. The CDR3 consists of 15 residues. V shed 0 bases and J 9 bases; nucleotides not matched to a gene: 9. CDR3 amino acids: CASSVEAGGRGEQFF. As DNA, the CDR3 is TGTGCCAGCAGCGTAGAGGCAGGGGGACGAGGTGAGCAGTTCTTC. The whole variable domain, remainder taken from reference TRBV9 and TRBJ2-1, is DSGVTQTPKHLITATGQRVTLRCSPRSGDLSVYWYQQSLDQGLQFLIQYYNGEERAKGNILERFSAQQFPDLHSELNLSSLELGDSALYFCASSVEAGGRGEQFFGPGTRLTVL.